Presented here are 32 T cell receptor beta chains from one specimen sequenced in a study of T-cell reconstitution after alpha-beta-depleted transplantation in children. Researchers prepared the TCRbeta library using unique molecular identifiers, the study reports. TCRdb reanalysed the PCR reads using MiXCR and keeps one entry per CDR3 protein. The table includes about 150,000 distinct CDR3 sequences, 8.8% detected once. This sample comprised PBMCs, mostly from graft donor cells, obtained 180 days after TCRalphabeta/CD19-depleted stem cell transplant. These receptor sequences come from a female patient younger than 10 who had a stem cell transplant for congenital amegakaryocytic thrombocytopenia, so the T cells may come from the graft donor.

V and J are TRBV4-1 and TRBJ2-2; 9 bases align to TRBD2. This CDR3 has 16 residues. From germline, CDR1 is MGHRA and CDR2 YSYEKL. V dropped 1 base and J dropped 4; count of bases not matched to a gene: 4. The CDR3 region has the DNA TGCGCCAGCAGCCAAGTAGCGGGGGAACTCACCGGGGAGCTGTTTTTT. Translating it yields CASSQVAGELTGELFF.

This clonotype was picked up many times. V is TRBV29-1 and J is TRBJ1-1, with a weak D call TRBD1 (6 bases). The CDR3 spans 12 residues. The germline gives CDR1 SQVTM, CDR2 ANQGSEA. The V end lost 6 bases, the J end lost 11 bases, and 19 bases lay between the germline ends. CDR3 nucleotide sequence: TGCAGCGTACAACAGGGAGTCCGGGGGGCTTTCTTT. Protein: CSVQQGVRGAFF.

Only a few counts were recorded for this clonotype. The V call is TRBV20-1, the J call TRBJ2-1; a weak D match, TRBD1 (6 bases). The V gene lost 3 bases and the J gene lost 10 bases, with 19 bases spanning the gap. The germline gives CDR1 DFQATT, CDR2 SNEGSKA (reference sequence). The CDR3 has 14 residues. The CDR3 DNA follows: TGCAGTGCTAGGAGCTCAGGGGCACTGGGGGAGCAGTTCTTC. Its protein is CSARSSGALGEQFF.

The V call is TRBV28, the J call TRBJ2-5; tentative D call: TRBD1 (6 bases). The CDR3 covers 14 residues. The germline gives CDR1 MDHEN, CDR2 SYDVKM. The V gene lost 4 bases and the J gene lost 7 bases, with 16 bases spanning the gap. The CDR3 reads CASSSRQVEGTQYF. CDR3 bases: TGTGCCAGCAGTTCCCGACAGGTCGAAGGGACCCAGTACTTC. The full variable domain, its missing parts supplied by reference TRBV28 and TRBJ2-5, is DVKVTQSSRYLVKRTGEKVFLECVQDMDHENMFWYRQDPGLGLRLIYFSYDVKMKEKGDIPEGYSVSREKKERFSLILESASTNQTSMYLCASSSRQVEGTQYFGPGTRLLVL.

This clonotype was seen ten or more times. This chain uses TRBV27 with TRBJ2-7; D not resolved. Trimming stripped 1 base from V and 5 bases from J, with 15 bases between. Germline CDR1 reads MNHEY; CDR2 reads SMNVEV (reference sequence). The CDR3 sequence is 15 residues long. DNA for the CDR3: TGTGCCAGCAGTTTATACCCCCATAGGCCGGACGAGCAGTACTTC. This gives the protein CASSLYPHRPDEQYF.

V is TRBV10-3 and J is TRBJ2-7; TRBD1 might be the D (5 bases). Germline values: CDR1 ENHRY, CDR2 SYGVKD. V lost 5 bases to trimming and J lost 3 bases, with 14 bases between them. CDR3 length: 14 residues. In nucleotides, the CDR3 is TGTGCCATCAGTACGCCGACAGCCTTCTACGAGCAGTACTTC. Translating gives CAISTPTAFYEQYF.

This clonotype was counted ten times or more. The chain employs TRBV5-1 and TRBJ2-1, with D maybe TRBD2 (5 bases). The CDR3 covers 15 residues. Germline V gene lookup returns CDR1 SGHRS and CDR2 YFSETQ. Trimming cost V 1 base and J 2 bases, with 10 bases left between them. In DNA form, the CDR3 reads TGCGCCAGCAGCTTGTTCGAGGGAGCCTACAATGAGCAGTTCTTC. Its translation is CASSLFEGAYNEQFF.

This clonotype appeared many times. The chain carries TRBV3-1 and TRBJ2-5; D might be TRBD2 (5 bases). CDR3 length: 15 residues. Trimming cost V 4 bases and J 2 bases, with 14 bases left between them. Germline V CDR1 and CDR2: LGHDT, YNNKEL (reference sequence). The CDR3 sequence is CASSPKAREQETQYF. The CDR3 DNA sequence: TGTGCCAGCAGCCCCAAAGCGAGGGAGCAAGAGACCCAGTACTTC.

At least ten counts were recorded for this clonotype. The chain employs TRBV6-5 and TRBJ1-1, with no clear D. Looked up from germline, CDR1 is MNHEY and CDR2 is SVGAGI. The CDR3 runs to 13 residues. Trimming removed 0 bases at V and 8 bases at J, with 10 bases between. The CDR3 DNA sequence: TGTGCCAGCAGTTACTCGAGACGAGAGGAAGCTTTCTTT. Translating gives CASSYSRREEAFF.

The gene calls are TRBV15 and TRBJ2-7; 8 bases fit TRBD1. The CDR3 totals 15 residues. Germline lookup yields CDR1 LNHNV and CDR2 YYDKDF (reference sequence). V lost 1 base to trimming and J lost 3 bases; unmatched junction nucleotides: 5. The CDR3 is CATSRGATGVYEQYF. For the CDR3, the DNA is TGTGCCACCAGCAGAGGAGCGACAGGGGTCTACGAGCAGTACTTC.

This clonotype was detected ten times or more. The V and J genes are TRBV19 and TRBJ1-1; maybe TRBD1 (6 bases). Trimming took 10 bases from V and 1 from J, leaving 13 bases between them. Per the germline V gene, CDR1 is LNHDA and CDR2 is SQIVND (reference sequence). This CDR3 comprises 13 residues. This CDR3 reads CATTDRWNTEAFF. CDR3 coding DNA: TGTGCCACCACGGACAGATGGAACACTGAAGCTTTCTTT.

In this sample, this clonotype turned up many times. The chain has TRBV20-1 and TRBJ2-3; TRBD2 matches 9 bases. In germline, CDR1 is DFQATT, CDR2 SNEGSKA (reference sequence). V was clipped by 6 bases and J by 0 bases; unmatched bases: 7. There are 15 residues in the CDR3. CDR3 sequence (DNA): TGCAGTGCGGTCGCGGGAGGGCGGAGCACAGATACGCAGTATTTT. It codes for CSAVAGGRSTDTQYF.

This clonotype turned up a few times. The chain joins TRBV19 to TRBJ1-6; TRBD1 matches 10 bases. Germline CDR1 and CDR2: LNHDA and SQIVND (reference sequence). V lost 5 bases, J lost 10 bases, and 8 bases stayed unmatched. The CDR3 totals 15 residues. The CDR3 coding sequence is TGTGCCAGTAGTGTCACCGGGACAGGGGACTCACCCCTCCACTTT. Translated, it gives CASSVTGTGDSPLHF.

This chain connects TRBV5-1 to TRBJ2-3, with unresolved D. Trimming left V 4 bases short and J 0 bases short, with 15 bases between. This CDR3 has 16 residues. Germline V gene sequence: CDR1 SGHRS, CDR2 YFSETQ. The CDR3 spells CASSLDLADSTDTQYF. In DNA, the CDR3 is TGCGCCAGCAGCCTAGACCTTGCAGATAGCACAGATACGCAGTATTTT.

This clonotype has at least ten counts. The J gene is TRBJ2-7, the V gene TRBV29-1, with unresolved D. This CDR3 comprises 12 residues. Trimming shortened V by 0 bases and J by 5 bases, and 8 bases separated the two germline ends. Germline values: CDR1 SQVTM, CDR2 ANQGSEA. The CDR3 here is CSVEDLGDEQYF. CDR3 coding DNA: TGCAGCGTTGAAGATCTGGGTGACGAGCAGTACTTC.

This clonotype was observed many times. The CDR3 here is CASSSGLAGGPGQFF. The CDR3 DNA sequence: TGCGCCAGCAGCTCGGGACTAGCGGGGGGGCCGGGACAGTTCTTC. The chain couples TRBV5-1 to TRBJ2-1, with TRBD2 matching 16 bases. The germline V gene encodes CDR1 SGHRS and CDR2 YFSETQ. The CDR3 length is 15 residues. V lost 3 bases, J lost 13 bases, and 7 bases stayed unmatched.

This clonotype showed up many times. The V and J genes are TRBV7-2 and TRBJ2-7, with 11 positions matching TRBD2. The V gene's germline CDR1 is SGHTA and CDR2 FQGNSA. The CDR3 is 15 residues long. V dropped 5 bases and J dropped 2; count of bases not matched to a gene: 5. CDR3 coding DNA: TGTGCCAGCAGCATTCCGGGACTAGCGGCCTACGAGCAGTACTTC. Translating it yields CASSIPGLAAYEQYF.

This clonotype came up many times. The chain couples TRBV10-3 to TRBJ2-5; D possibly corresponds to TRBD2 (5 bases). Trimming left V 10 bases short and J 5 bases short, with 17 bases between. The germline V gene has CDR1 ENHRY and CDR2 SYGVKD. The length of the CDR3 is 13 residues. The CDR3 region has the DNA TGTGCCACCTCACTGGCCCGGAGGGAGACCCAGTACTTC. Protein: CATSLARRETQYF.

This clonotype came up a few times. V and J are TRBV20-1 and TRBJ2-1; 9 positions agree with TRBD2. The CDR3 length is 14 residues. V shed 5 bases, J shed 3 bases, and the junction held 5 bases outside the gene matches. Germline-derived CDR1 and CDR2 are DFQATT and SNEGSKA (reference sequence). The CDR3 coding sequence is TGCAGTGCTCCCCTAGCGGGGTTCTACAATGAGCAGTTCTTC. Residues: CSAPLAGFYNEQFF.

The J gene is TRBJ1-1, the V gene TRBV11-2; weak D call: TRBD1 (5 bases). CDR1 is SGHAT, CDR2 FQNNGV, per germline. The CDR3 is made up of 17 amino acids. Trimming removed 6 bases from V and 3 bases from J, with 23 bases in between. The chain's CDR3 is CASRAGTVLRRDTEAFF. The CDR3 DNA reads TGTGCCAGCAGAGCCGGGACGGTACTGAGGCGGGACACTGAAGCTTTCTTT.

CDR3 protein: CASWRRRGQGTSGSYEQYF. CDR3 sequence (DNA): TGTGCCAGCTGGCGGCGGAGGGGACAGGGGACTAGCGGGAGCTACGAGCAGTACTTC. J is TRBJ2-7 and V is TRBV3-1, with 14 nucleotides matching TRBD2. The CDR3 runs 19 residues. V trimming: 8 bases; J trimming: 3 bases; junction bases outside the gene matches: 18. Germline CDR1 reads LGHDT; CDR2 reads YNNKEL (reference sequence).

A few counts support this clonotype. The gene calls are TRBV7-2 and TRBJ1-1, with 11 bases lining up with TRBD1. The CDR3 runs 14 residues. From germline, CDR1 is SGHTA and CDR2 FQGNSA. The trim removed 6 bases at V and 5 bases at J, leaving 5 bases unmatched. The DNA of the CDR3 is TGTGCCAGCAGTCAGGACAGGGGGCGGACTGAAGCTTTCTTT. This codes for CASSQDRGRTEAFF.

The chain has TRBV7-9 and TRBJ1-2; D gene ambiguous. The CDR3 spans 13 residues. The V and J ends lost 10 bases and 8 bases respectively, with 20 bases between them. The germline gives CDR1 SEHNR, CDR2 FQNEAQ (reference sequence). This chain's CDR3 is CANRPGRMEGYTF. The CDR3 bases are TGTGCCAACCGCCCCGGGAGGATGGAGGGCTACACCTTC.

This clonotype was counted many times. This chain connects TRBV6-4 to TRBJ2-3; weak D call: TRBD2 (5 bases). The CDR3 extends over 14 amino acids. The V end lost 2 bases, the J end lost 4 bases, and 10 bases lay between the germline ends. The germline gives CDR1 MRHNA, CDR2 SNTAGT. The CDR3 reads CASSDHAGADTQYF. DNA for the CDR3: TGTGCCAGCAGTGACCACGCCGGGGCAGATACGCAGTATTTT.

The gene calls are TRBV11-3 and TRBJ2-1; tentative D call: TRBD2 (5 bases). Trimming removed 5 bases from V and 7 bases from J, with 9 bases in between. The CDR3 extends over 12 amino acids. CDR1 is SGHNT and CDR2 is YENEEA in the germline V gene. The CDR3 sequence is CASSRGLNEQFF. The CDR3 DNA follows: TGTGCCAGCAGCCGCGGGTTAAATGAGCAGTTCTTC.

This clonotype appeared a few times. The chain links TRBV20-1 to TRBJ2-2; D is ambiguous. CDR3 length: 13 amino acids. Germline V gene lookup returns CDR1 DFQATT and CDR2 SNEGSKA (reference sequence). The V and J ends lost 0 bases and 6 bases respectively, with 8 bases between them. DNA for the CDR3: TGCAGTGCTAGAGATCTGAGCGCCGGGGAGCTGTTTTTT. Residues: CSARDLSAGELFF.

The chain has TRBV20-1 and TRBJ2-7; 10 bases fit TRBD2. The CDR3 sequence is 15 residues long. CDR1 is DFQATT, CDR2 SNEGSKA, per germline (reference sequence). In nucleotides, the CDR3 is TGCAGCGCGTGGAAGGGAGCGGGGGGGCGCCACGAGCAGTACTTC. This translates into CSAWKGAGGRHEQYF.

This clonotype came up many times. The chain is built from TRBV12-3 or TRBV12-4 and TRBJ2-7; D is perhaps TRBD2 (5 bases). This CDR3 is built from 13 residues. Trimming removed 1 base at V and 6 bases at J, with 10 bases between. The CDR3 loop reads CASSLVGEFEQYF. As DNA, the CDR3 is TGTGCCAGCAGTTTAGTGGGAGAGTTCGAGCAGTACTTC.

This clonotype was seen at least ten times. The CDR3 DNA follows: TGCAGTGCTAGAGGGGGACAGGGTCAGCGCAATCAGCCCCAGCATTTT. It translates to CSARGGQGQRNQPQHF. V usage is TRBV20-1 and J usage is TRBJ1-5; TRBD1 aligns across 9 bases. Looked up from germline, CDR1 is DFQATT and CDR2 is SNEGSKA (reference sequence). There are 16 residues in the CDR3. V shed 1 base and J 2 bases; nucleotides not matched to a gene: 6.

This clonotype was counted a few times. The rearrangement uses TRBV24-1 and TRBJ1-1; the D is unclear. This CDR3 has 13 residues. The germline V and J ends were trimmed by 5 bases and 0 bases, with 6 bases remaining between them. Germline CDR1 and CDR2: KGHDR and SFDVKD. CDR3 region: CATSGSMNTEAFF. The CDR3 DNA reads as TGTGCCACCAGTGGCAGCATGAACACTGAAGCTTTCTTT.

This clonotype was picked up many times. The J gene is TRBJ2-5, the V gene TRBV7-2; D may be TRBD1 (5 bases). The CDR3 contains 14 residues. Germline assignment: CDR1 SGHTA and CDR2 FQGNSA. Trimming took 5 bases from V and 3 from J, leaving 13 bases between them. CDR3 protein: CASSPALGEETQYF. DNA for the CDR3: TGTGCCAGCAGCCCCGCCCTAGGGGAAGAGACCCAGTACTTC.

This clonotype was recorded at least ten times. The gene calls are TRBV5-1 and TRBJ2-3, with 9 bases matching TRBD1. The CDR3 loop spans 13 amino acids. Germline V lookup: CDR1 SGHRS, CDR2 YFSETQ. V was pared by 4 bases and J by 8 bases, with 5 bases of the junction left unmatched. The CDR3 loop reads CASSPPQGATQYF. The CDR3 DNA follows: TGCGCCAGCAGCCCCCCACAGGGGGCTACGCAGTATTTT.